This T cell receptor (beta chain) was sequenced for a study of T-cell reconstitution after alpha-beta-depleted transplantation in children. The CDR3 totals 15 residues. From germline, CDR1 is KGHDR and CDR2 SFDVKD. The V end was cut by 4 bases, the J end by 2 bases, with 13 bases between. This clonotype was seen ten or more times. Unique molecular identifiers tagged the TCRbeta library. TCRdb re-called the PCR reads with MiXCR, one entry per CDR3 protein. The repertoire includes 200,000 to 250,000 distinct CDR3 sequences, roughly 9% of them detected once, and 5.5% to 8% sits in the top ten. The chain employs TRBV24-1 and TRBJ2-5; D call uncertain. This TCR came from a human donor who donated a stem cell graft to a child with acute lymphoblastic leukemia. The material sequenced was PBMCs from the stem cell graft donor, taken from the stem cell graft. CDR3 nucleotide sequence: TGTGCCACCAGTGACAAGAACGGACGGCAAGAGACCCAGTACTTC. Protein sequence: CATSDKNGRQETQYF.